This is a list of T cell receptor beta chains from one sample in a study of cytomegalovirus exposure and HLA in healthy donors. Clones were sequenced by immunoSEQ multiplex PCR, and TCRdb holds only the in-frame ones, with some missing. The data contain under 150,000 clones, over 80% of them singletons. Material for sequencing was PBMCs. These receptor sequences come from a boy aged 5-17 years in good health and CMV-seronegative. Both conserved end residues are part of each CDR3. The D gene is left open where the match is weak. The size entry is marked missing in some rows and otherwise reads once, few, many or a size class.

size | J | D | V | DNA | CDR3
NA | TRBJ2-1 | NA | TRBV7-2 | TGTGCCAGCAGCTTAGGAAGTAGCGGCTCCTACAATGAGCAGTTCTTC | CASSLGSSGSYNEQFF
NA | TRBJ2-3 | TRBD2 | TRBV10-3 | TGTGCCGGCCAGCGGGAGATTGCAGATACGCAGTATTTT | CAGQREIADTQYF
few | TRBJ1-1 | TRBD1 | TRBV4-1 | TGCGCCAGCGGACCGACAGGGGGCATCACTGAAGCTTTCTTT | CASGPTGGITEAFF
NA | TRBJ2-7 | NA | TRBV6-1 | TGTGCCAGCAGTGAATGGGGGGACAGTAGCTCCTACGAGCAGTACTTC | CASSEWGDSSSYEQYF
few | TRBJ1-1 | NA | TRBV7-9 | TGTGCCAGCAGCGGCCGTGGGAACACTGAAGCTTTCTTT | CASSGRGNTEAFF
NA | TRBJ1-3 | NA | TRBV15 | TGTGCCACCAGCAGAGACTCGGGGGTCTCTGGAAACACCATATATTTT | CATSRDSGVSGNTIYF
NA | TRBJ2-5 | TRBD1 | TRBV27 | TGTGCCAGCAGTTACGGGGGGACAGGGGAGACCCAGTACTTC | CASSYGGTGETQYF
NA | TRBJ2-7 | NA | TRBV30 | TGTGCCTGGAGTGTAGGGCTAGCGTATTCCTACGAGCAGTACTTC | CAWSVGLAYSYEQYF
NA | TRBJ2-7 | NA | TRBV5-1 | TGCGCCAGCAGCCCCGGGACACCACTAGACGAGCAGTACTTC | CASSPGTPLDEQYF
NA | TRBJ2-5 | TRBD1 | TRBV7-9 | TGTGCCAGCAGCACCCGGACAGGGGAGAAAGAGACCCAGTACTTC | CASSTRTGEKETQYF
NA | TRBJ2-5 | NA | TRBV5-1 | TGCGCCAGCAGCTTGGAGGGCCTAGCGCAATTCCAAGAGACCCAGTACTTC | CASSLEGLAQFQETQYF
NA | TRBJ2-6 | NA | TRBV28 | TGTGCCAGCAGTATAAACAGGGTCTCTGGGGCCAACGTCCTGACTTTC | CASSINRVSGANVLTF
NA | TRBJ2-1 | NA | TRBV5-1 | TGCGCCAGTCGGACAGAAACCTACAATGAGCAGTTCTTC | CASRTETYNEQFF
few | TRBJ2-1 | NA | TRBV2 | TGTGCCAGCAGTGAAGAGGAAGTAGGCCTAGGCGTGCAGTTCTTC | CASSEEEVGLGVQFF
NA | TRBJ2-1 | TRBD2 | TRBV4-3 | TGCGCCAGCAGTCTAGGGGTGGGCGGGAGTCAGTCCAATGAGCAGTTCTTC | CASSLGVGGSQSNEQFF
NA | TRBJ2-2 | TRBD1 | TRBV30 | TGTGCCTGGGGGACAGAGAACACCGGGGAGCTGTTTTTT | CAWGTENTGELFF
NA | TRBJ2-3 | NA | TRBV5-4 | TGTGCCAGCAGCTTCCGGTTCCAGGGGTTAAGCACAGATACGCAGTATTTT | CASSFRFQGLSTDTQYF
NA | TRBJ2-3 | TRBD1 | TRBV2 | TGTGCCAGCAGATACCGGACAGGGGGCACAGATACGCAGTATTTT | CASRYRTGGTDTQYF
NA | TRBJ2-2 | NA | TRBV5-4 | TGTGCCAGCAGCTTGCGGTCCACCGGGGAGCTGTTTTTT | CASSLRSTGELFF
NA | TRBJ1-2 | NA | TRBV19 | TGTGCCAGTAGTCAGGGATCCTTCGGTGGCTACACCTTC | CASSQGSFGGYTF
NA | TRBJ2-3 | TRBD2 | TRBV10-3 | TGTGCCATCAGTGAGGGGACTAGCGGGCGAATAGATACGCAGTATTTT | CAISEGTSGRIDTQYF
NA | TRBJ1-1 | TRBD1 | TRBV25-1 | TGTGCCAGCAGTGAAGACAGGGGGCGCAGGAACACTGAAGCTTTCTTT | CASSEDRGRRNTEAFF
few | TRBJ1-4 | TRBD1 | TRBV7-8 | TGTGCCAGCAGCAACACCCCGGGACAGGGGAGTGAAAAACTGTTTTTT | CASSNTPGQGSEKLFF
NA | TRBJ2-1 | NA | TRBV5-1 | TGCGCCAGCAGCGGAGCGGGTGAGGGTATCAATGAGCAGTTCTTC | CASSGAGEGINEQFF
NA | TRBJ2-1 | TRBD2 | TRBV2 | TGTGCCAGCAGTCTAGCGGGAGGCCCAGATGAGCAGTTCTTC | CASSLAGGPDEQFF
NA | TRBJ2-7 | NA | TRBV25-1 | TGTGCCAGTTCTGAGGAGGGGACCTACGAGCAGTACTTC | CASSEEGTYEQYF
few | TRBJ1-5 | TRBD1 | TRBV6-1 | TGTGCCAGCAGTGAGGCCACGAGACAGGGCGGTCAGCCCCAGCATTTT | CASSEATRQGGQPQHF
NA | TRBJ2-1 | NA | TRBV4-3 | TGCGCCAGCAGCCAAGATAGGCAGGGGTCCTACAATGAGCAGTTCTTC | CASSQDRQGSYNEQFF
NA | TRBJ2-7 | TRBD1 | TRBV7-8 | TGTGCCAGCAGCTTAGCGGGACAGGGCTACGAGCAGTACTTC | CASSLAGQGYEQYF
NA | TRBJ1-1 | TRBD1 | TRBV6-1 | TGTGCCAGCAGGGTGACAGGGCGTGCGACTGAAGCTTTCTTT | CASRVTGRATEAFF
NA | TRBJ2-3 | NA | TRBV27 | TGTGCCAGCAGTTTCGACTCAGATACGCAGTATTTT | CASSFDSDTQYF
NA | TRBJ2-2 | NA | TRBV9 | TGTGCCAGCAGCCTTAACGTCTTTACAGCCGGGGAGCTGTTTTTT | CASSLNVFTAGELFF
once | TRBJ2-5 | NA | TRBV2 | TGTGCCAGCAGTGAGGAGGTGACCCAGTACTTC | CASSEEVTQYF
NA | TRBJ2-7 | TRBD2 | TRBV7-8 | TGTGCCAGCAGCTTATCTAGGCAGGGAGGGGAGCAGTACTTC | CASSLSRQGGEQYF
NA | TRBJ2-1 | NA | TRBV7-6 | TGTGCCAGCAGCTTAGCGGTGCAGCGGCGGTACAATGAGCAGTTCTTC | CASSLAVQRRYNEQFF
NA | TRBJ1-4 | NA | TRBV5-1 | TGCGCCAGCAGCTTGGATGGAGGGGTAGTTTCTAATGAAAAACTGTTTTTT | CASSLDGGVVSNEKLFF
NA | TRBJ1-2 | NA | TRBV7-9 | TGTGCCAGCAGCTTAGTGGCGGTCAGTAACTATGGCTACACCTTC | CASSLVAVSNYGYTF
once | TRBJ2-5 | TRBD2 | TRBV25-1 | TGTGCCAGCAGTGAATTGGGACTAGCGGGAGTAAAAGAGACCCAGTACTTC | CASSELGLAGVKETQYF
NA | TRBJ2-1 | TRBD2 | TRBV2 | TGTGCCAGCAGTCGAACGGGACTAGTGTACAATGAGCAGTTCTTC | CASSRTGLVYNEQFF